These 11 T cell receptor beta chains originate from one sample sequenced in a study of T cell repertoires in cytomegalovirus infection (dated by TCRdb to the late 2010s). The treatment or condition tag for this specimen amounts to: in vitro stimulation with specific CMV peptide epitopes to enrich CMV-specific T cells. TCRdb names Illumina HiSeq 1500 as the instrument used. TCRdb's own reprocessing of the public reads used fastp at Q25 and MiXCR and kept productive beta chains. CDR3 protein duplicates are merged, each entry listing the most common genes and DNA. The table for this sample lists about 700,000 distinct CDR3 sequences; around 32% of them were counted only once. The ten largest clones represent over 15% of the sample. Their cognate antigens are unknown. This specimen was cultured PBMCs, taken from culture after CMV antigen stimulation. These receptor sequences come from a human donor in good health (CMV status not recorded). Some clones in this sample may be carry-over from other donors' samples.

About this clonotype itself: Since no conserved phenylalanine or tryptophan closes the CDR3, a read error is the likely cause. The DNA is left out, because the CDR3 cannot be placed on it with certainty; the CDR3 is given as TCRdb lists it. The gene calls are TRBV4-1 and TRBJ2-7; the table's D call, TRBD1, was not checked against the DNA. The CDR3 adds up to 8 amino acids, both ends counted. Germline V gene sequence: CDR1 MGHRA, CDR2 YSYEKL. CDR3 residues: CASSSADS.

This clonotype was seen a few times. This sequence joins TRBV6-6 and TRBJ2-5; D not certain. Between the trimmed V and J ends, which lost 0 bases and 6 bases, there was a span of 2 bases. The CDR3 is made up of 11 amino acids. Per the germline V gene, CDR1 is MNHNY and CDR2 is SVGAGI (reference sequence). The CDR3 DNA is TGTGCCAGCAGTTACTCTCAGACCCAGTACTTC. This sequence encodes CASSYSQTQYF.

V usage is TRBV9 and J usage is TRBJ1-1; D remains ambiguous. Germline V CDR1 and CDR2: SGDLS, YYNGEE. The length of the CDR3 is 14 residues. The V and J ends lost 4 bases and 4 bases respectively, with 14 bases between them. CDR3 DNA: TGTGCCAGCAGCCCCTGGGAGCGCGGCACTGAAGCTTTCTTT. This gives the protein CASSPWERGTEAFF.

This rearrangement joins TRBV2 to TRBJ2-3, with unresolved D. V lost 7 bases to trimming and J lost 2 bases, with 13 bases between them. CDR1 is SNHLY and CDR2 is FYNNEI in the germline V gene. This CDR3 contains 14 residues. In DNA form, the CDR3 reads TGTGCCAGCAAAACGGCCTATGTCACAGATACGCAGTATTTT. Translated: CASKTAYVTDTQYF.

In its sample, this clonotype was seen many times. The rearrangement joins TRBV7-2 to TRBJ1-6; D gene unclear. This CDR3 has 16 amino acids. CDR1 and CDR2 (germline): SGHTA, FQGNSA. V was cut by 2 bases and J by 2 bases, with 10 bases left in between. This CDR3 is CASSLSAVAYNSPLHF. Written as DNA, the CDR3 is TGTGCCAGCAGCTTATCGGCAGTAGCCTATAATTCACCCCTCCACTTT. The complete variable domain, with remaining parts taken from reference TRBV7-2 and TRBJ1-6, reads GAGVSQSPSNKVTEKGKDVELRCDPISGHTALYWYRQSLGQGLEFLIYFQGNSAPDKSGLPSDRFSAERTGGSVSTLTIQRTQQEDSAVYLCASSLSAVAYNSPLHFGNGTRLTVT.

This clonotype was counted once. J is TRBJ2-5 and V is TRBV20-1; D gene unclear. There are 13 residues in the CDR3. CDR1 is DFQATT and CDR2 is SNEGSKA in the germline V gene (reference sequence). Trimming removed 3 bases at V and 2 bases at J, with 10 bases between. The CDR3 DNA sequence: TGCAGTGCTAGTCATGTCGAACAAGAGACCCAGTACTTC. It translates to CSASHVEQETQYF.

This chain connects TRBV5-1 to TRBJ2-2; D is possibly TRBD2 (6 bases). Germline CDR1 reads SGHRS; CDR2 reads YFSETQ. This CDR3 has 13 amino acids. V was shortened by 5 bases and J by 3 bases, with 8 bases between the two germline ends. The CDR3 sequence is CASSTGDTGELFF. CDR3 DNA sequence: TGCGCCAGCAGTACGGGGGACACCGGGGAGCTGTTTTTT.

The chain joins TRBV20-1 to TRBJ2-5; 8 bases agree with TRBD2. This CDR3 has 15 amino acids. V shed 0 bases, J shed 4 bases, and the junction held 7 bases outside the gene matches. In germline, CDR1 is DFQATT, CDR2 SNEGSKA (reference sequence). CDR3 bases: TGCAGTGCTAGAGAACTTAGCGGGGAACGAGAGACCCAGTACTTC. Translating gives CSARELSGERETQYF.

The V and J genes are TRBV12-3 or TRBV12-4 and TRBJ1-6; 9 bases align to TRBD1. Germline trimming cut 1 base from V and 10 bases from J; bases unmatched to any gene: 5. The CDR3 totals 15 residues. The CDR3 DNA sequence: TGTGCCAGCAGTTTAGGGGACAGGGATTCCTCACCCCTCCACTTT. It translates to CASSLGDRDSSPLHF.

This chain's CDR3 is CASSPDVRTVDYSGFPNQPQHF. CDR3 in DNA: TGTGCCAGCAGCCCCGATGTCCGGACAGTAGATTATAGCGGATTTCCCAATCAGCCCCAGCATTTT. The genes are TRBV27 and TRBJ1-5; TRBD1 is a possible D gene (6 bases). The CDR3 spans 22 residues. Trimming removed 6 bases at V and 3 bases at J, with 36 bases between. Germline values: CDR1 MNHEY, CDR2 SMNVEV (reference sequence).

The sample holds a few counts of this clonotype. This chain connects TRBV28 to TRBJ1-4; no reliable D call. Germline V gene lookup returns CDR1 MDHEN and CDR2 SYDVKM. The CDR3 is 11 amino acids. Between the trimmed V and J ends, which lost 5 bases and 14 bases, there was a span of 12 bases. In nucleotides, the CDR3 is TGTGCCAGCAGTCTCCGCCACTGGCTGTTTTTT. Its translation: CASSLRHWLFF.